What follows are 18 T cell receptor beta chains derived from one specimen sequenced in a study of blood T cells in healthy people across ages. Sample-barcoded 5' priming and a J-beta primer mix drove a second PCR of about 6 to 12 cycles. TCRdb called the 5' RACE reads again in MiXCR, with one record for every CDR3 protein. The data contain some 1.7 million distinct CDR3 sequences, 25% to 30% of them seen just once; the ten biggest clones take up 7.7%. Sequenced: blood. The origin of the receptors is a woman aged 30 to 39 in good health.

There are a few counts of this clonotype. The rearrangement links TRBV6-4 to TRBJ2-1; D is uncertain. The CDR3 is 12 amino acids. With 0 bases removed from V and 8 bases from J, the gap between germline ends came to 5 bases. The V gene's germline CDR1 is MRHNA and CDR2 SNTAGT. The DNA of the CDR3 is TGTGCCAGCAGTGACTCTTCTGATGAGCAGTTCTTC. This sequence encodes CASSDSSDEQFF.

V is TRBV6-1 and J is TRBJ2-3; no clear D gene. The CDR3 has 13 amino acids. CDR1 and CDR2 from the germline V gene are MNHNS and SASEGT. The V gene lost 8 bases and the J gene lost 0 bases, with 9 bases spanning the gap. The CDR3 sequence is CASVYLSTDTQYF. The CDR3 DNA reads TGTGCCAGCGTCTACCTCAGCACAGATACGCAGTATTTT.

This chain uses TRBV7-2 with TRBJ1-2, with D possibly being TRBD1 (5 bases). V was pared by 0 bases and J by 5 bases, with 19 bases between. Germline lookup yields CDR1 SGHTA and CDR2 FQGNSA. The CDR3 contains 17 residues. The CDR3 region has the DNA TGTGCCAGCAGCTTAGCGGGGCAGGACTTTCTTATTTATGGCTACACCTTC. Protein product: CASSLAGQDFLIYGYTF.

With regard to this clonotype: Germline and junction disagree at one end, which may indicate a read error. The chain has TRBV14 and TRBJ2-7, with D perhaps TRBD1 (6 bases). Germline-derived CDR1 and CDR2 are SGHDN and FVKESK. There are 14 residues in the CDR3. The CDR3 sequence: CTSRAQGNPYEQYF. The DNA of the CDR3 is TGTACCAGCAGGGCACAGGGTAATCCCTACGAGCAGTACTTC.

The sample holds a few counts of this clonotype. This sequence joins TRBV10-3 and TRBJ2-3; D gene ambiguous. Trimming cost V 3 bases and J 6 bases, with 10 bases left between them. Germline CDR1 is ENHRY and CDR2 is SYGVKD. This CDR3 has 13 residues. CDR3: CAISDVEGDTQYF. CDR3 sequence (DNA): TGTGCCATCAGTGATGTCGAAGGGGATACGCAGTATTTT.

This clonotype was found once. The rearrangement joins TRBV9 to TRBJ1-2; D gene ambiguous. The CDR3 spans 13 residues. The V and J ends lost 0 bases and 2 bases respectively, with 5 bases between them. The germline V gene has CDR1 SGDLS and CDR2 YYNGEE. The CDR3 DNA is TGTGCCAGCAGCGTAGATTTCAACTATGGCTACACCTTC. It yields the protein CASSVDFNYGYTF.

In DNA, the CDR3 is TGTGCCAGCAGCTTAGTTACTAGCGGCATCAATGAGCAGTTCTTC. Residues: CASSLVTSGINEQFF. The rearrangement uses TRBV7-2 and TRBJ2-1, with 8 bases aligning to TRBD2. V shed 1 base and J 6 bases; nucleotides not matched to a gene: 5. The germline V gene has CDR1 SGHTA and CDR2 FQGNSA. The CDR3 consists of 15 residues.

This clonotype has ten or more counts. The CDR3: CASSSRVDQYF. The CDR3, as DNA: TGTGCCAGCAGCTCCCGTGTCGATCAGTACTTC. The chain carries TRBV7-2 and TRBJ2-7; the D is unclear. This CDR3 is built from 11 residues. CDR1 and CDR2 from the germline V gene are SGHTA and FQGNSA. V dropped 4 bases and J dropped 10 bases, with 11 bases sitting between them.

The CDR3 coding sequence is TGTGCCACCAGCAGAGACCAGTGGGGTTCTAATTCACCCCTCCACTTT. This translates into CATSRDQWGSNSPLHF. This sequence joins TRBV15 and TRBJ1-6; D gene unclear. Trimming cost V 0 bases and J 6 bases, with 12 bases left between them. CDR3 length: 16 amino acids. The germline V gene has CDR1 LNHNV and CDR2 YYDKDF (reference sequence).

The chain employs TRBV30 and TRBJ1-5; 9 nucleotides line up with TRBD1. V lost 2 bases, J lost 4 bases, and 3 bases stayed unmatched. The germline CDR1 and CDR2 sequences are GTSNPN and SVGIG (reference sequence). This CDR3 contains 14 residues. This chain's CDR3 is CAWSLGQGNQPQHF. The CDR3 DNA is TGTGCCTGGAGTCTCGGACAGGGGAATCAGCCCCAGCATTTT.

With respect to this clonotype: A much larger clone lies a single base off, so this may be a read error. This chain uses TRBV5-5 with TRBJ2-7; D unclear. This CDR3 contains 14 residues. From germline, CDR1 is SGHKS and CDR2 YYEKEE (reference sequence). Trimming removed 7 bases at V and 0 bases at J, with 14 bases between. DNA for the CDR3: TGTGCCAGCGTAGGCAGCCTGTACTCCTACGAGCAGTACTTC. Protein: CASVGSLYSYEQYF.

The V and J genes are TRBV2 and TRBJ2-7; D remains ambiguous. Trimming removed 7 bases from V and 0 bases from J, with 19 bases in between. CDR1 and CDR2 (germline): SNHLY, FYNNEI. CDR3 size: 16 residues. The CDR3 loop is CASTRTETPSSYEQYF. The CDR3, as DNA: TGTGCCAGCACTCGGACCGAGACGCCCAGCTCCTACGAGCAGTACTTC.

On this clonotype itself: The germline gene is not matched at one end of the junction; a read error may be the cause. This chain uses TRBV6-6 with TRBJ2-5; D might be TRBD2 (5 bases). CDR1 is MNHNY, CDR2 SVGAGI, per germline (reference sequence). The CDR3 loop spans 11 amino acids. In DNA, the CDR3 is TGCGCTCCCCGGGGAACCTACGAGCGGTACTTC. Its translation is CAPRGTYERYF.

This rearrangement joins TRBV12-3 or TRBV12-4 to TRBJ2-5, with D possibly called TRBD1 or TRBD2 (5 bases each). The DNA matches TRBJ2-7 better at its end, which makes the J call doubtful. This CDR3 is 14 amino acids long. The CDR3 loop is CASSYPGHSHEQYF. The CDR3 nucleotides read TGTGCCAGCAGCTACCCGGGGCATAGCCACGAGCAGTACTTC.

Here the CDR3 reads CASSYSGGPSNQPQHF. CDR3 bases: TGTGCCAGCAGTTACTCGGGGGGGCCTAGCAATCAGCCCCAGCATTTT. The chain joins TRBV6-5 to TRBJ1-5, with D perhaps TRBD1 (6 bases). This CDR3 region has 16 residues. The ends were cut back, 0 bases at V and 0 bases at J, with 9 bases in the middle. Germline loops: CDR1 MNHEY, CDR2 SVGAGI.

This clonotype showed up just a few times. CDR3 DNA sequence: TGTGCCAGCAGCCGGCGAGGGGGCCTCCGCGAGCAGTACTTC. It translates to CASSRRGGLREQYF. This chain joins TRBV3-1 and TRBJ2-5, with 7 nucleotides matching TRBD1. The J call may be mistaken, given a closer DNA end match to TRBJ2-7. Germline CDR1 LGHDT, CDR2 YNNKEL (reference sequence). The CDR3 sequence is 14 residues long.

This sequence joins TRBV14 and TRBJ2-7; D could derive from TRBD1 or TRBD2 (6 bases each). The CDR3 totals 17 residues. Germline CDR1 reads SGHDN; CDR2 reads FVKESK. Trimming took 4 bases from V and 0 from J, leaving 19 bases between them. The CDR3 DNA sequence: TGTGCCAGCAGCCTCAGTGGCGGGACATTAAGCTCCTACGAGCAGTACTTC. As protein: CASSLSGGTLSSYEQYF. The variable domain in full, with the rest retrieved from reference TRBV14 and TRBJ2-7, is EAGVTQFPSHSVIEKGQTVTLRCDPISGHDNLYWYRRVMGKEIKFLLHFVKESKQDESGMPNNRFLAERTGGTYSTLKVQPAELEDSGVYFCASSLSGGTLSSYEQYFGPGTRLTVT.

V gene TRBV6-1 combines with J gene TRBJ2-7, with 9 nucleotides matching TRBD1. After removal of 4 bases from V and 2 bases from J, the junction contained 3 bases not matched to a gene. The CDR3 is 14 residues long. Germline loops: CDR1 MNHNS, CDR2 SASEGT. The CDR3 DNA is TGTGCCAGCAGTGTTTACAGGGGGCCCTACGAGCAGTACTTC. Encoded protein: CASSVYRGPYEQYF.